Listed here are 21 T cell receptor beta chains from one sample, sequenced in a study of cytomegalovirus exposure and HLA in healthy donors. PCR amplification relied on 60 Vbeta primers (plus 13 Jbeta primers). Method: immunoSEQ multiplex PCR; TCRdb's copy keeps in-frame clones and lacks some. The sample shows fewer than 350,000 clones, roughly 90% of them seen only once. Sequencing was done on a sample of PBMCs. Receptors were obtained from a woman younger than 30 in good health and CMV-seronegative.

This clone appeared once. The chain links TRBV19 to TRBJ2-1; 9 positions agree with TRBD2. CDR3 length: 13 residues. The trim removed 3 bases at V and 10 bases at J, leaving 4 bases unmatched. Germline V gene sequence: CDR1 LNHDA, CDR2 SQIVND (reference sequence). The CDR3 protein is CASSMGLAEEQFF. The DNA of the CDR3 is TGTGCCAGTAGTATGGGACTAGCTGAGGAGCAGTTCTTC.

This sequence joins TRBV19 and TRBJ1-2; TRBD1 agrees at 7 bases. Germline CDR1 LNHDA, CDR2 SQIVND (reference sequence). The CDR3 runs to 13 residues. Trimming at V came to 6 bases and at J to 4 bases, leaving 5 bases not matched to a gene. Here the CDR3 DNA reads TGTGCCAGTAGCGACAGGGTGGGCTATGGCTACACCTTC. Amino acids: CASSDRVGYGYTF.

The J gene is TRBJ1-2, the V gene TRBV5-5; 7 bases fit TRBD1. Germline lookup yields CDR1 SGHKS and CDR2 YYEKEE (reference sequence). Trimming removed 0 bases from V and 4 bases from J; junction bases left unmatched: 6. The CDR3 loop spans 15 amino acids. The CDR3 region is CASSLALGQPYGYTF. CDR3 in DNA: TGTGCCAGCAGCTTGGCCCTGGGACAGCCCTATGGCTACACCTTC.

This chain connects TRBV5-1 to TRBJ2-1; no clear D. The V gene lost 1 base and the J gene lost 0 bases, with 8 bases spanning the gap. The CDR3 spans 15 residues. Per the germline V gene, CDR1 is SGHRS and CDR2 is YFSETQ. CDR3 region: CASSLQQSSYNEQFF. The CDR3 DNA follows: TGCGCCAGCAGCTTGCAACAGAGCTCCTACAATGAGCAGTTCTTC.

The chain carries TRBV2 and TRBJ2-3; TRBD2 agrees at 12 bases. V shed 5 bases and J 4 bases; nucleotides not matched to a gene: 4. Germline V gene sequence: CDR1 SNHLY, CDR2 FYNNEI. This CDR3 spans 15 amino acids. The CDR3 is CASSLAGGQADTQYF. In nucleotides, the CDR3 is TGTGCCAGCAGTCTAGCGGGGGGGCAGGCAGATACGCAGTATTTT.

J is TRBJ2-5 and V is TRBV5-1, with 12 bases identical to TRBD2. The length of the CDR3 is 16 residues. CDR1 is SGHRS and CDR2 is YFSETQ in the germline V gene. V was clipped by 1 base and J by 5 bases; unmatched bases: 6. Written as DNA, the CDR3 is TGCGCCAGCAGCTTGCGGACTAGCGGGGCCGGGGAGACCCAGTACTTC. This translates into CASSLRTSGAGETQYF.

The rearrangement links TRBV10-3 to TRBJ2-3, with D tentatively TRBD2 (6 bases). Trimming pared 3 bases from V and 0 bases from J, leaving 13 bases between. CDR3 size: 16 residues. CDR1 is ENHRY and CDR2 is SYGVKD in the germline V gene. CDR3: CAISDPGTRSTDTQYF. CDR3 nucleotides: TGTGCCATCAGTGATCCCGGGACTCGGAGCACAGATACGCAGTATTTT.

The chain carries TRBV2 and TRBJ2-7, with 9 positions matching TRBD1. Trimming cost V 1 base and J 7 bases; bases outside gene matches: 11. The CDR3 contains 16 residues. Looked up from germline, CDR1 is SNHLY and CDR2 is FYNNEI. CDR3 protein: CASSEGAGTGSGEQYF. The CDR3 DNA follows: TGTGCCAGCAGTGAAGGGGCCGGGACAGGGTCGGGGGAGCAGTACTTC.

The CDR3 region is CASSVFHGTGGIGELFF. Here the CDR3 DNA reads TGTGCCAGCAGCGTGTTCCATGGGACAGGGGGCATCGGGGAGCTGTTTTTT. The rearrangement uses TRBV9 and TRBJ2-2, with 12 bases aligning to TRBD1. The trim removed 2 bases at V and 7 bases at J, leaving 9 bases unmatched. Germline values: CDR1 SGDLS, CDR2 YYNGEE. There are 17 residues in the CDR3.

The chain employs TRBV19 and TRBJ1-5, with a tentative D call TRBD1 (5 bases). Per germline, CDR1 LNHDA and CDR2 SQIVND (reference sequence). The CDR3 runs 13 residues. The V and J ends lost 3 bases and 7 bases respectively, with 10 bases between them. This CDR3 is CASSIPTGQPQHF. The DNA of the CDR3 is TGTGCCAGTAGTATTCCAACAGGACAGCCCCAGCATTTT.

The rearrangement links TRBV4-1 to TRBJ1-4; D perhaps matches TRBD1 (6 bases). CDR1 MGHRA and CDR2 YSYEKL come from the germline V gene. The V end lost 0 bases, the J end lost 2 bases, and 13 bases lay between the germline ends. The CDR3 has 17 residues. The CDR3 coding sequence is TGCGCCAGCAGCCAAGATCACTTACAGGGTACTAATGAAAAACTGTTTTTT. It encodes CASSQDHLQGTNEKLFF.

The V call is TRBV9, the J call TRBJ2-2, with D perhaps matching TRBD1 (8 bases). The CDR3 has 16 amino acids. Trimming left V 4 bases short and J 7 bases short, with 20 bases between. CDR1 is SGDLS, CDR2 YYNGEE, per germline. CDR3 region: CASSLNTGGVDGELFF. CDR3 DNA sequence: TGTGCCAGCAGCTTGAATACAGGGGGGGTAGACGGGGAGCTGTTTTTT.

Concerning this clone: The identical CDR3 is also encoded by other nucleotide sequences in the sample. The V call is TRBV5-1, the J call TRBJ2-7; 7 bases are a match to TRBD1. The CDR3 has 15 residues. Per germline, CDR1 SGHRS and CDR2 YFSETQ. The trim removed 8 bases at V and 2 bases at J, leaving 13 bases unmatched. Written as DNA, the CDR3 is TGCGCCAGTAGAACAGGGGCTTCCCCCGCCTACGAGCAGTACTTC. It translates to CASRTGASPAYEQYF.

This chain uses TRBV6-1 with TRBJ2-2; D might be TRBD2 (5 bases). V lost 7 bases to trimming and J lost 1 base, with 10 bases between them. The CDR3 loop spans 14 amino acids. In germline, CDR1 is MNHNS, CDR2 SASEGT. In DNA form, the CDR3 reads TGTGCCAGCACGGCGGGTCAGAACACCGGGGAGCTGTTTTTT. This translates into CASTAGQNTGELFF.

The V gene is TRBV18, the J gene TRBJ2-7; D is ambiguous. The CDR3 runs to 14 residues. V lost 0 bases and J lost 1, with 7 bases in between. Germline-derived CDR1 and CDR2 are KGHSH and LQKENI. This CDR3 reads CASSPPASSYEQYF. The CDR3 region has the DNA TGTGCCAGCTCACCACCGGCCTCTTCCTACGAGCAGTACTTC.

The gene calls are TRBV15 and TRBJ2-1, with 7 bases aligning to TRBD2. CDR3 length: 14 residues. The V gene's germline CDR1 is LNHNV and CDR2 YYDKDF (reference sequence). Unmatched junction bases numbered 3, after V lost 7 bases and J lost 0 bases. The CDR3, as DNA: TGTGCCACCAAGCGGGGCGACTCCTACAATGAGCAGTTCTTC. This codes for CATKRGDSYNEQFF.

V and J are TRBV5-1 and TRBJ1-1; the D gene is possibly TRBD1 (5 bases). Trimming pared 0 bases from V and 4 bases from J, leaving 7 bases between. CDR1 and CDR2 (germline): SGHRS, YFSETQ. CDR3 length: 13 residues. CDR3: CASSLGQSTEAFF. CDR3 nucleotide sequence: TGCGCCAGCAGCTTGGGACAGTCCACTGAAGCTTTCTTT.

This chain links TRBV30 with TRBJ1-5, with no clear D. The CDR3 loop spans 13 amino acids. The V end was cut by 3 bases, the J end by 5 bases, with 11 bases between. The germline gives CDR1 GTSNPN, CDR2 SVGIG (reference sequence). This CDR3 is CAWSALPDQPQHF. CDR3 sequence (DNA): TGTGCCTGGAGCGCCCTCCCGGATCAGCCCCAGCATTTT.

The chain uses TRBV5-1 and TRBJ2-2, with 13 bases lining up with TRBD2. V lost 3 bases and J lost 6; bases outside the gene matches: 8. This CDR3 is 17 amino acids long. Per the germline V gene, CDR1 is SGHRS and CDR2 is YFSETQ. Here the CDR3 reads CASSSRSGLAGSGELFF. CDR3 DNA sequence: TGCGCCAGCAGCTCCAGGTCGGGACTAGCGGGGTCCGGGGAGCTGTTTTTT.

The chain is built from TRBV6-1 and TRBJ1-4; TRBD1 matches at 7 bases. V lost 1 base to trimming and J lost 1 base; unmatched junction nucleotides: 9. The CDR3 contains 18 residues. Germline V CDR1 and CDR2: MNHNS, SASEGT. The CDR3: CASSEEGGAVITNEKLFF. DNA for the CDR3: TGTGCCAGCAGTGAAGAAGGGGGCGCGGTCATAACTAATGAAAAACTGTTTTTT.

This chain uses TRBV4-2 with TRBJ2-1; no reliable D call. Germline lookup yields CDR1 LGHNA and CDR2 YNFKEQ. The CDR3 totals 16 residues. V was pared by 4 bases and J by 4 bases, with 17 bases between. CDR3 DNA sequence: TGTGCCAGCAGCCCCGCCCCCGGCGGCCAGTACAATGAGCAGTTCTTC. Its translation is CASSPAPGGQYNEQFF.